This is a list of T cell receptor beta chains from one sample in a study of cytomegalovirus exposure and HLA in healthy donors. Data came from immunoSEQ multiplex PCR; TCRdb stores just in-frame clones and leaves some out. The table includes some 150,000 clones, roughly 76% detected once. The sample was PBMCs. These receptor sequences come from a human donor in good health. Both conserved end residues are part of each CDR3. Each record gives: V gene, D gene, clone size, J gene, CDR3 protein, CDR3 DNA. The D gene is left open where the match is weak. Size is omitted from some rows. Given values are once, few, many or a class for expanded clones.

>TRBV6-5|TRBD1|NA|TRBJ1-1
CATYRGRDTEAFF
TGTGCCACCTACAGGGGGCGCGACACTGAAGCTTTCTTT
>TRBV6-1|NA|NA|TRBJ2-7
CASSEEAGETYEQYF
TGTGCCAGCAGTGAAGAGGCAGGGGAAACCTACGAGCAGTACTTC
>TRBV5-1|TRBD2|few|TRBJ2-3
CASSSGTSGESQYF
TGCGCCAGCAGCTCAGGGACTAGCGGGGAGTCGCAGTATTTT
>TRBV28|TRBD2|NA|TRBJ2-1
CVVSGTRNGGEQFF
TGTGTTGTATCCGGGACTAGAAATGGAGGTGAGCAGTTCTTC
>TRBV18|NA|few|TRBJ2-2
CASSPGVPGQSGELFF
TGTGCCAGCTCACCCGGGGTTCCTGGGCAGAGCGGGGAGCTGTTTTTT
>TRBV4-1|TRBD1|NA|TRBJ1-1
CASSQDGLGTGGTEAFF
TGCGCCAGCAGCCAAGATGGCCTCGGGACAGGGGGCACTGAAGCTTTCTTT
>TRBV27|NA|NA|TRBJ2-1
CASSFRGTVSYNEQFF
TGTGCCAGCAGTTTTCGGGGAACAGTCTCCTACAATGAGCAGTTCTTC
>TRBV9|TRBD2|NA|TRBJ2-3
CASSVVAGGGTDTQYF
TGTGCCAGCAGCGTAGTAGCGGGAGGGGGCACAGATACGCAGTATTTT
>TRBV28|TRBD1|NA|TRBJ1-5
CASSSPTGGYDQPQHF
TGTGCCAGCAGTTCCCCTACAGGGGGGTATGATCAGCCCCAGCATTTT
>TRBV28|NA|NA|TRBJ2-2
CASRPQGNTGELFF
TGTGCCAGCAGGCCCCAGGGTAACACCGGGGAGCTGTTTTTT
>TRBV6-1|TRBD1|few|TRBJ1-2
CASSARRDRANYGYTF
TGTGCCAGCAGTGCACGCAGGGACAGGGCGAACTATGGCTACACCTTC
>TRBV2|NA|few|TRBJ1-3
CASSDTAAGNTIYF
TGTGCCAGCAGTGATACGGCGGCTGGAAACACCATATATTTT
>TRBV7-9|TRBD1|NA|TRBJ2-3
CASSSTGGILRDTQYF
TGTGCCAGCAGCTCCACAGGGGGCATTTTGAGAGATACGCAGTATTTT
>TRBV7-2|NA|NA|TRBJ1-5
CASSRTGGAGQPQHF
TGTGCCAGCAGCCGGACGGGGGGCGCGGGACAGCCCCAGCATTTT
>TRBV29-1|TRBD2|NA|TRBJ2-1
CSVEVLTGLAGGISNEQFF
TGCAGCGTTGAAGTACTAACTGGACTAGCGGGAGGGATATCAAATGAGCAGTTCTTC
>TRBV2|NA|NA|TRBJ2-7
CASKGLYEQYF
TGTGCCAGCAAAGGACTCTACGAGCAGTACTTC
>TRBV28|TRBD2|NA|TRBJ2-5
CASSLPKGLAGGQTQYF
TGTGCCAGCAGTCTTCCTAAAGGACTAGCGGGGGGACAGACCCAGTACTTC
>TRBV7-9|NA|NA|TRBJ2-7
CASSSPYSSTYEQYF
TGTGCCAGCAGCTCCCCGTACTCGTCTACCTACGAGCAGTACTTC
>TRBV6-6|TRBD1|NA|TRBJ1-4
CASTVNRGSNEKLFF
TGTGCCAGCACAGTGAACAGGGGTTCTAATGAAAAACTGTTTTTT
>TRBV5-4|NA|NA|TRBJ1-1
CASSLSWEHTEAFF
TGTGCCAGCAGCTTGTCATGGGAGCACACTGAAGCTTTCTTT
>TRBV10-3|NA|NA|TRBJ2-1
CAISEADQSSYNEQFF
TGTGCCATCAGTGAAGCGGACCAAAGCTCCTACAATGAGCAGTTCTTC
>TRBV29-1|TRBD1|NA|TRBJ1-2
CSVEDGDRAYGYTF
TGCAGCGTTGAAGATGGCGACAGGGCCTATGGCTACACCTTC
>TRBV5-6|NA|few|TRBJ1-3
CASSLKQGRNTIYF
TGTGCCAGCAGCTTGAAGCAGGGGAGAAACACCATATATTTT
>TRBV19|TRBD1|NA|TRBJ2-5
CASSPRQGAYQETQYF
TGTGCCAGTAGTCCACGACAGGGGGCGTACCAAGAGACCCAGTACTTC
>TRBV12-5|TRBD2|NA|TRBJ2-3
CASGFSLERGASTDTQYF
TGTGCTAGTGGTTTTTCCCTGGAGCGGGGGGCCTCCACAGATACGCAGTATTTT
>TRBV5-1|NA|NA|TRBJ1-2
CASSLGQTWYGYTF
TGCGCCAGCAGCTTGGGACAGACCTGGTATGGCTACACCTTC
>TRBV4-2|NA|NA|TRBJ2-5
CASRNSRETQYF
TGTGCCAGCAGAAACTCCAGGGAGACCCAGTACTTC